The next 9 T cell receptor beta chains were all read from a single sample in a study of regulatory T cells in long-lasting Graves disease. Noted time point: newly diagnosed GD, antithyroid drugs for less than 3 months. From RNA extracted from PBMCs, the TCR library was made. Libraries of TCR beta came from iRepertoire HTBI primers plus Arm-PCR of CDR3 regions. TCRdb analysed the multiplex PCR reads with MiXCR anew, one entry per CDR3 protein. Of about 620,000 distinct CDR3 sequences listed, about 16% are singletons. This same sample was also taken into another study, of T cells in Graves' hyperthyroidism and ophthalmopathy.

Material: peripheral blood mononuclear cells (PBMCs), obtained at new diagnosis, from a patient treated with antithyroid drugs. The source is a woman aged 25 to 45 with Graves disease.

The V gene is TRBV6-1, the J gene TRBJ2-3, with TRBD2 as a possible D gene (6 bases). The germline V gene encodes CDR1 MNHNS and CDR2 SASEGT. V was cut by 6 bases and J by 8 bases, with 9 bases left in between. This CDR3 spans 11 amino acids. The CDR3 reads CASSRRGTQYF. The CDR3 region has the DNA TGTGCCAGCAGCCGGAGGGGTACGCAGTATTTT.

The V gene is TRBV19, the J gene TRBJ1-3; D is undetermined. The germline V gene encodes CDR1 LNHDA and CDR2 SQIVND (reference sequence). The CDR3 is made up of 13 amino acids. Trimming pared 8 bases from V and 4 bases from J, leaving 12 bases between. The CDR3 DNA sequence: TGTGCCAGTCAGGTGATAACCGGAAACACCATATATTTT. Residues: CASQVITGNTIYF.

The chain couples TRBV5-6 to TRBJ1-2; the D gene is possibly TRBD1 (5 bases). CDR1 and CDR2 from the germline V gene are SGHDT and YYEEEE. This CDR3 is 15 amino acids long. Trimming cost V 2 bases and J 1 base, with 12 bases left between them. In nucleotides, the CDR3 is TGTGCCAGCAGCTTAATGGCAGGGATTAACTATGGCTACACCTTC. Translated: CASSLMAGINYGYTF.

The J gene is TRBJ2-2, the V gene TRBV28; D is unresolved. This CDR3 is 13 amino acids long. V shed 4 bases and J shed 7 bases, with 10 bases lying between them. Germline V gene sequence: CDR1 MDHEN, CDR2 SYDVKM. DNA of the CDR3: TGTGCCAGCAGTTCCCCCCTCCGCGGGGAGCTGTTTTTT. The encoded protein is CASSSPLRGELFF.

This clonotype appeared a few times. CDR3 in amino acids: CASSFGPLEGEQYF. CDR3 sequence (DNA): TGTGCCAGCAGTTTCGGGCCACTCGAGGGCGAGCAGTACTTC. This rearrangement joins TRBV27 to TRBJ2-7; perhaps TRBD2 as D (5 bases). The germline V gene encodes CDR1 MNHEY and CDR2 SMNVEV (reference sequence). There are 14 residues in the CDR3. Trimming took 3 bases from V and 6 from J, leaving 15 bases between them.

This clonotype has only a few counts. The chain's CDR3 is CASSIVQYNEQFF. In DNA, the CDR3 is TGTGCCAGTAGTATCGTCCAGTACAATGAGCAGTTCTTC. The J gene is TRBJ2-1, the V gene TRBV19; unclear D gene. Trimming removed 3 bases at V and 4 bases at J, with 7 bases between. The CDR3 is 13 amino acids. CDR1 and CDR2 from the germline V gene are LNHDA and SQIVND (reference sequence).

This clonotype was found many times. This sequence joins TRBV20-1 and TRBJ1-1; D is uncertain. Trimming took off 2 bases at V and 0 bases at J, with 16 bases between the two ends. Germline V lookup: CDR1 DFQATT, CDR2 SNEGSKA (reference sequence). The CDR3 loop spans 16 amino acids. CDR3 nucleotides: TGCAGTGCTAGACCCATCGGCCTTAAAATGAACACTGAAGCTTTCTTT. It encodes CSARPIGLKMNTEAFF.

The chain carries TRBV5-8 and TRBJ2-7; the D gene could be TRBD1 or TRBD2 (5 bases each). Germline V gene data show CDR1 as SGHTS and CDR2 as YDEGEE. The CDR3 has 15 amino acids. V was clipped by 4 bases and J by 5 bases, with 19 bases between them. The CDR3 DNA is TGTGCCAGCAGCCCGGTAGGGGAGAAAGCCCACGAGCAGTACTTC. This translates into CASSPVGEKAHEQYF. Full variable domain (remainder filled in from reference TRBV5-8 and TRBJ2-7): EAGVTQSPTHLIKTRGQQATLRCSPISGHTSVYWYQQALGLGLQFLLWYDEGEERNRGNFPPRFSGRQFPNYSSELNVNALELEDSALYLCASSPVGEKAHEQYFGPGTRLTVT.

The chain is built from TRBV5-6 and TRBJ2-5; the match to TRBD2 covers 10 bases. V dropped 0 bases and J dropped 7; count of bases not matched to a gene: 6. Germline loops: CDR1 SGHDT, CDR2 YYEEEE. There are 15 residues in the CDR3. The CDR3 coding sequence is TGTGCCAGCAGCTTGGTCGCTAGCGGGAGCCTGACCCAGTACTTC. Translated: CASSLVASGSLTQYF.